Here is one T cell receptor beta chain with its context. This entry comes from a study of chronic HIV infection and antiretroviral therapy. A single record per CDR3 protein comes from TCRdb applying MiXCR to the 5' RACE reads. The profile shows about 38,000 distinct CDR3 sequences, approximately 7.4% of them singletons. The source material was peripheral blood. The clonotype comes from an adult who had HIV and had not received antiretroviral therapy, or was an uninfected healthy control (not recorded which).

The CDR3 DNA is TGCGCCAGCAGCCAACCCGACAGAGGCACCATATATTTT. It encodes CASSQPDRGTIYF. The genes are TRBV4-1 and TRBJ1-3; perhaps TRBD1 as D (5 bases). The length of the CDR3 is 13 residues. CDR1 is MGHRA and CDR2 is YSYEKL in the germline V gene. V lost 2 bases, J lost 9 bases, and 11 bases lay in between.